This is a list of T cell receptor beta chains from one sample in a study of patients and donors after allogeneic stem cell transplantation. MiXCR was run by TCRdb on the RT-PCR reads, yielding one entry per CDR3 protein. The table has over 150,000 distinct CDR3 sequences, 25% to 35% seen once; the top ten hold about 3.3%. Sequenced material: blood, either unsorted or a sorted T cell fraction (not recorded which). These receptor sequences come from a human donor who was either an allogeneic HSCT recipient or a stem cell or donor lymphocyte infusion donor (not recorded which). It is not recorded whose cells these are; they may come from a transplant donor. The CDR3 runs from the conserved cysteine through the conserved F or W. A D gene is named only where the DNA matches it firmly. Size values are once, few and many counts, or a class for expanded clones, and some rows have none.

CDR3nt: TGTGCCAGCTCACCGCGGACATCAACTAATGAAAAACTGTTTTTT
CDR3aa: CASSPRTSTNEKLFF
v_gene: TRBV18
d_gene: NA
j_gene: TRBJ1-4
abundance: NA

CDR3nt: TGTGCCAGCAGTTATAGTGGGGGCTGGGAGCAGTACTTC
CDR3aa: CASSYSGGWEQYF
v_gene: TRBV6-6
d_gene: NA
j_gene: TRBJ2-7
abundance: few

CDR3nt: TGCGCCAGCAGCTGGGGGACGCCTAAGCCGGACGAGCAGTACTTC
CDR3aa: CASSWGTPKPDEQYF
v_gene: TRBV5-1
d_gene: NA
j_gene: TRBJ2-7
abundance: NA

CDR3nt: TGTGCCACCAGCAGAGAGGACAGGGAAGAGACCCAGTACTTC
CDR3aa: CATSREDREETQYF
v_gene: TRBV15
d_gene: TRBD1
j_gene: TRBJ2-5
abundance: few

CDR3nt: TGTGCCAGCAGCTTAGCAAGACAGAGTTACGAGCAGTACTTC
CDR3aa: CASSLARQSYEQYF
v_gene: TRBV7-9
d_gene: NA
j_gene: TRBJ2-7
abundance: once

CDR3nt: TGTGCCAGCTCACCACGAGGGACGAACACTGAAGCTTTCTTT
CDR3aa: CASSPRGTNTEAFF
v_gene: TRBV18
d_gene: NA
j_gene: TRBJ1-1
abundance: few

CDR3nt: TGCAGTGCTAGAGATCAGGGCAGAAGCACAGATACGCAGTATTTT
CDR3aa: CSARDQGRSTDTQYF
v_gene: TRBV20-1
d_gene: NA
j_gene: TRBJ2-3
abundance: few

CDR3nt: TGTGCCAGCAGTTTCGGTGGTAGCGGGACCCACAATGAGCAGTTCTTC
CDR3aa: CASSFGGSGTHNEQFF
v_gene: TRBV12-3/TRBV12-4
d_gene: TRBD2
j_gene: TRBJ2-1
abundance: NA

CDR3nt: TGTGCCAGCAGCTCAGGGAAAAACTACGAGCAGTACTTC
CDR3aa: CASSSGKNYEQYF
v_gene: TRBV13
d_gene: NA
j_gene: TRBJ2-7
abundance: few

CDR3nt: TGTGCCTCTCGGGACAGGGGGACTGACAATCAGCCCCAGCATTTT
CDR3aa: CASRDRGTDNQPQHF
v_gene: TRBV6-2/TRBV6-3
d_gene: TRBD1
j_gene: TRBJ1-5
abundance: few

CDR3nt: TGCAGTGCTAGAGGCCAGGGAGAAAACATTCAGTACTTC
CDR3aa: CSARGQGENIQYF
v_gene: TRBV20-1
d_gene: NA
j_gene: TRBJ2-4
abundance: few

CDR3nt: TGCAGTGCTAGAGCGACAGCAACTAATGAAAAACTGTTTTTT
CDR3aa: CSARATATNEKLFF
v_gene: TRBV20-1
d_gene: NA
j_gene: TRBJ1-4
abundance: many

CDR3nt: TGTGCCATCAGGGACAGTAGCAATCAGCCCCAGCATTTT
CDR3aa: CAIRDSSNQPQHF
v_gene: TRBV10-3
d_gene: NA
j_gene: TRBJ1-5
abundance: few

CDR3nt: TGCGCCAGCACTCCGGGACAGGGCCTTAATTCACCCCTCCACTTT
CDR3aa: CASTPGQGLNSPLHF
v_gene: TRBV4-3
d_gene: TRBD1
j_gene: TRBJ1-6
abundance: NA

CDR3nt: TGTGCCAGCAGTTACTCGAACCAGGCCGCCTACGAGCAGTACTTC
CDR3aa: CASSYSNQAAYEQYF
v_gene: TRBV6-5
d_gene: NA
j_gene: TRBJ2-7
abundance: NA

CDR3nt: TGTGCCAGCAGTCGGGGGGCCGCTGAGCAGTACTTC
CDR3aa: CASSRGAAEQYF
v_gene: TRBV27
d_gene: NA
j_gene: TRBJ2-7
abundance: NA